Reported below is one T cell receptor (beta chain). Its target is not known. This record belongs to a study of somatic mutations in cytotoxic T cells in rheumatoid arthritis. Background on the study: Several of the V beta antibody-stained T-cell populations were flow-sorted at nearly 100% purity; V beta1+ cells were among them and were sequenced for TCRB.

Produced via immunoSEQ multiplex PCR; TCRdb's table is partial and in-frame only. The data contain 20,000 or so clones, around 80% of them singletons. Findings of the study overall: With age, CD8+ clonality increased in rheumatoid arthritis patients, whereas no such increase appeared in healthy controls. The study found no significant difference in CD8+ T-cell clonality between rheumatoid arthritis patients and age-matched healthy controls.

The specimen sequenced was CD8+ T cells sorted from blood. The receptor was derived from a woman in her fifties or sixties in good health.

CDR3 nucleotide sequence: TGTGCCAGCAGCCCCTCGACAGGGTACAACTATGGCTACACCTTC. Protein sequence: CASSPSTGYNYGYTF. The chain combines TRBV7-9 with TRBJ1-2; 7 bases agree with TRBD1. The CDR3 contains 15 residues. The germline V gene encodes CDR1 SEHNR and CDR2 FQNEAQ (reference sequence). Germline trimming cut 5 bases from V and 2 bases from J; bases unmatched to any gene: 8.